This paragraph covers one T cell receptor (beta chain) sequence. The data were obtained in a study of blood T cell repertoires in COVID-19. Overall study: There were acute and convalescent COVID-19 samples, and they came from the United States, Italy and Spain. The cDNA or gDNA used as material had been derived from T cells, B-cell-depleted T cells, or PBMCs.

In the original analysis: Amplification from reference gene primers served as the basis for estimated nucleated cell counts. Using immunoSEQ multiplex PCR, the repertoire was profiled, and TCRdb retains in-frame clones only, with some absent. V, J and clone size were drawn from that table, and D and trimming were deduced from the DNA. The sample lists around 72,000 clones, 88% seen once, with approximately 29% in the top ten. CDR1 is SGHNT and CDR2 is YYREEE in the germline V gene (reference sequence). V lost 3 bases and J lost 4; bases outside the gene matches: 3. This CDR3 is 13 amino acids long. The sequencing sample was made of peripheral blood. The rearrangement joins TRBV5-4 to TRBJ2-5; 7 bases fit TRBD1. This TCR came from a man aged 50-60 years with acute or convalescent COVID-19. The CDR3 coding sequence is TGTGCCAGCAGCTCAACAGGGGTAGAGACCCAGTACTTC. It is translated as CASSSTGVETQYF.